This T cell receptor (beta chain) is drawn from a study of cytomegalovirus exposure and HLA in healthy donors. Findings and caveats of the study: The listing of 150 to 200 TCR beta chains classed them as cytomegalovirus-associated. A link between a missense DCLRE1C variant and TCR beta V- and J-gene trimming emerged from a later analysis.

Both 60 Vbeta primers and 13 Jbeta primers went into the PCR. Assay: immunoSEQ multiplex PCR; the TCRdb copy retains only in-frame clones and omits some. The sample has over 100,000 clones, approximately 80% seen once. The donors gave bone marrow, and they were healthy. Donors counted as nominally healthy when sampled, yet unrecorded immune exposures were likely. This clone was observed a handful of times. The antigen is unknown. The CDR3 runs to 16 residues. Deletions cut 5 bases from V and 0 bases from J, with 14 bases between. Germline V lookup: CDR1 SGHVS, CDR2 FQNEAQ. The sample was PBMCs. This sequence was found in a male donor in good health and CMV-seropositive. The chain combines TRBV7-8 with TRBJ1-5; a possible D gene is TRBD1 (5 bases). CDR3 protein: CASSLGGGHSNQPQHF. CDR3 nucleotide sequence: TGTGCCAGCAGCCTAGGCGGGGGTCATAGCAATCAGCCCCAGCATTTT.